This T cell receptor (beta chain) was found in a study of blood T cell repertoires in COVID-19. On the study more broadly: There were acute and convalescent COVID-19 samples, and they came from the United States, Italy and Spain. The cDNA or gDNA used as material had been derived from T cells, B-cell-depleted T cells, or PBMCs.

In the original processing: Nucleated cell counts were estimated from reference gene primer amplification. Sequenced by immunoSEQ multiplex PCR; TCRdb stores in-frame clones only, minus some. That table supplies the V and J calls and clone size; D and trimming were determined from the DNA. The data hold about 180,000 clones, with roughly 87% observed a single time. The germline V gene encodes CDR1 SGHRS and CDR2 YFSETQ. The V end lost 0 bases, the J end lost 2 bases, and 12 bases lay between the germline ends. The CDR3 loop spans 15 amino acids. This chain uses TRBV5-1 with TRBJ2-7, with a possible D match to TRBD1 (6 bases). This clonotype was sampled from a woman in her forties or fifties with acute or convalescent COVID-19. Sequenced sample: peripheral blood. Here the CDR3 reads CASSLVVAGAYEQYF. CDR3 nucleotides: TGCGCCAGCAGCTTGGTTGTCGCAGGGGCCTACGAGCAGTACTTC.